The source of this T cell receptor beta chain is a study of Tregs in tolerant kidney transplant recipients. Findings and limits, study-wide: In tolerant patients, donor-specific Tregs outgrew total Tregs, suggesting antigen-driven expansion. Nucleotide sequences could not be compared across some patients' samples due to primer changes. Biological reproducibility was not directly addressed in this study.

In the case of this clone: Its cognate antigen is unknown.

The data were produced by immunoSEQ multiplex PCR, yet TCRdb's version contains in-frame clones alone and is incomplete. The sample has tens of thousands of clones; around 85% are singletons. The CDR3 contains 15 residues. Germline V lookup: CDR1 SGHAT, CDR2 FQNNGV. V shed 4 bases and J shed 5 bases, with 17 bases lying between them. Regulatory T cells were sorted from thawed PBMCs rested overnight at 37°C with around 200 IU/ml IL-2. The receptor was isolated from a human donor who received a combined kidney and bone marrow transplant. The chain joins TRBV11-2 to TRBJ2-5, with D possibly being TRBD2 (6 bases). Here the sequenced sample was Tregs from blood, taken before the transplant. For the CDR3, the DNA is TGTGCCAGCAGCTCTTATATGCGGGGCGGGGAGACCCAGTACTTC. Translating it yields CASSSYMRGGETQYF.